Presented here are 13 T cell receptor beta chains from one specimen sequenced in a study of blood T cell repertoires in COVID-19 (dated by TCRdb to between 2020 and 2021). Library creation used the immunoSEQ multiplex PCR assay. This immuneACCESS table, as held by TCRdb, lists in-frame sequences with V and J called but not all clones. Of the missing ones, under half trace to an unresolved V gene in checked studies; the others have no known cause. For this sample the table gives approximately 270,000 clones, of which 70% to 90% were detected only once. The ten most abundant clones make up 11% of the sample. Sequenced material: peripheral blood. Receptors originate from a woman between 65 and 79 years old with acute or convalescent COVID-19.

The rearrangement links TRBV27 to TRBJ2-1; D may be TRBD2 (5 bases). Per germline, CDR1 MNHEY and CDR2 SMNVEV (reference sequence). V lost 3 bases and J lost 1, with 7 bases in between. The CDR3 contains 14 residues. This CDR3 reads CASSFERSYNEQFF. The CDR3 bases are TGTGCCAGCAGTTTTGAGCGGTCCTACAATGAGCAGTTCTTC.

The rearrangement uses TRBV3-1 (or the pseudogene TRBV3-2) and TRBJ1-2; 7 bases match TRBD1. The CDR3 has 13 amino acids. V lost 2 bases, J lost 5 bases, and 2 bases stayed unmatched. Looked up from germline, CDR1 is LGHDT and CDR2 is YNNKEL (reference sequence). The CDR3 region has the DNA TGTGCCAGCAGCCAACGACAGGGATATGGCTACACCTTC. It encodes CASSQRQGYGYTF.

This clone came up once. The V call is TRBV12-3 or TRBV12-4, the J call TRBJ1-2, with 7 positions matching TRBD1. The CDR3 extends over 12 amino acids. The J segment lost 10 bases and the V segment lost 6 bases, leaving 8 bases of the junction unmatched. CDR3 nucleotide sequence: TGTGCCAGCAGCCAACAGGGGACGGACTACACCTTC. The encoded protein is CASSQQGTDYTF.

CDR3 residues: CASSLQPRSYEQYF. The CDR3 coding sequence is TGTGCCAGCAGCCTACAGCCTCGCTCCTACGAGCAGTACTTC. V and J are TRBV5-6 and TRBJ2-7; D is ambiguous. This CDR3 comprises 14 residues. The V gene lost 4 bases and the J gene lost 0 bases, with 11 bases spanning the gap. Per germline, CDR1 SGHDT and CDR2 YYEEEE.

The chain links TRBV3-1 (or the pseudogene TRBV3-2) to TRBJ1-4; TRBD1 is a possible D gene (5 bases). Germline V lookup: CDR1 LGHDT, CDR2 YNNKEL (reference sequence). V was trimmed by 4 bases and J by 6 bases, leaving 6 bases between them. The CDR3 length is 12 residues. CDR3 nucleotides: TGTGCCAGCAGCCGGGGGGATGAAAAACTGTTTTTT. Protein: CASSRGDEKLFF.

J is TRBJ1-4 and V is TRBV6-6; tentative D call: TRBD1 (5 bases). This CDR3 region has 14 residues. Germline assignment: CDR1 MNHNY and CDR2 SVGAGI (reference sequence). The germline V and J ends were trimmed by 3 bases and 7 bases, with 12 bases remaining between them. The CDR3 DNA follows: TGTGCCAGCAGTTATCGGGGGAGGCTTGAAAAACTGTTTTTT. Amino acid sequence: CASSYRGRLEKLFF.

V and J are TRBV2 and TRBJ2-2; TRBD2 matches at 9 bases. This CDR3 has 14 residues. After removal of 7 bases from V and 6 bases from J, the junction contained 6 bases not matched to a gene. CDR1 and CDR2 (germline): SNHLY, FYNNEI. The CDR3 DNA reads as TGTGCCAGCAAGTCGACTAGCGGTTCCGGGGAGCTGTTTTTT. Its protein product is CASKSTSGSGELFF.

The V call is TRBV19, the J call TRBJ1-5; D not resolved. CDR1 LNHDA and CDR2 SQIVND come from the germline V gene (reference sequence). V was shortened by 0 bases and J by 5 bases, with 5 bases between the two germline ends. The CDR3 covers 13 residues. The CDR3: CASSIDLYQPQHF. The CDR3 nucleotides read TGTGCCAGTAGTATAGATCTATATCAGCCCCAGCATTTT. The whole variable domain, filled in from reference TRBV19 and TRBJ1-5, reads DGGITQSPKYLFRKEGQNVTLSCEQNLNHDAMYWYRQDPGQGLRLIYYSQIVNDFQKGDIAEGYSVSREKKESFPLTVTSAQKNPTAFYLCASSIDLYQPQHFGDGTRLSIL.

This chain uses TRBV18 with TRBJ2-7; a weak D match, TRBD1 (5 bases). Germline V gene data show CDR1 as KGHSH and CDR2 as LQKENI. The germline V and J ends were trimmed by 3 bases and 2 bases, with 20 bases remaining between them. This CDR3 comprises 17 residues. CDR3 nucleotide sequence: TGTGCCAGCTCACCTTCTCACTCCCGCACAGGTCCCTACGAGCAGTACTTC. It codes for CASSPSHSRTGPYEQYF. The variable domain in full, completed from reference TRBV18 and TRBJ2-7, reads NAGVMQNPRHLVRRRGQEARLRCSPMKGHSHVYWYRQLPEEGLKFMVYLQKENIIDESGMPKERFSAEFPKEGPSILRIQQVVRGDSAAYFCASSPSHSRTGPYEQYFGPGTRLTVT.

This rearrangement joins TRBV7-6 to TRBJ1-6; D is possibly TRBD1 (6 bases). Per germline, CDR1 SGHVS and CDR2 FNYEAQ. V lost 2 bases, J lost 7 bases, and 18 bases lay in between. The CDR3 has 17 amino acids. Here the CDR3 DNA reads TGTGCCAGCAGCTTAAATCCCTCGGGGGGCTCGAATTCACCCCTCCACTTT. Translating gives CASSLNPSGGSNSPLHF. Drawing the rest from reference TRBV7-6 and TRBJ1-6, the complete variable domain is GAGVSQSPRYKVTKRGQDVALRCDPISGHVSLYWYRQALGQGPEFLTYFNYEAQQDKSGLPNDRFSAERPEGSISTLTIQRTEQRDSAMYRCASSLNPSGGSNSPLHFGNGTRLTVT.

The chain joins TRBV5-1 to TRBJ2-2, with 10 bases aligning to TRBD1. Per germline, CDR1 SGHRS and CDR2 YFSETQ. This CDR3 is 13 amino acids long. Germline trimming cut 9 bases from V and 7 bases from J; bases unmatched to any gene: 6. This CDR3 reads CATRQGASGELFF. In DNA form, the CDR3 reads TGCGCCACCAGACAGGGGGCAAGCGGGGAGCTGTTTTTT.

The chain recombines TRBV6-6 with TRBJ1-5; D might be TRBD1 (5 bases). Germline V gives CDR1 MNHNY, CDR2 SVGAGI (reference sequence). The CDR3 length is 14 residues. Trimming took off 2 bases at V and 7 bases at J, with 12 bases between the two ends. The CDR3 DNA reads TGTGCCAGCAGTTACCCCGCGGGGACCCAGCCCCAGCATTTT. Amino acid sequence: CASSYPAGTQPQHF.

The chain couples TRBV7-9 to TRBJ1-3; D remains unclear. Trimming took 1 base from V and 0 from J, leaving 10 bases between them. The CDR3 runs to 16 residues. Germline V gene sequence: CDR1 SEHNR, CDR2 FQNEAQ (reference sequence). CDR3 protein: CASSLVPGRSGNTIYF. DNA of the CDR3: TGTGCCAGCAGCTTAGTGCCAGGCCGCTCTGGAAACACCATATATTTT.